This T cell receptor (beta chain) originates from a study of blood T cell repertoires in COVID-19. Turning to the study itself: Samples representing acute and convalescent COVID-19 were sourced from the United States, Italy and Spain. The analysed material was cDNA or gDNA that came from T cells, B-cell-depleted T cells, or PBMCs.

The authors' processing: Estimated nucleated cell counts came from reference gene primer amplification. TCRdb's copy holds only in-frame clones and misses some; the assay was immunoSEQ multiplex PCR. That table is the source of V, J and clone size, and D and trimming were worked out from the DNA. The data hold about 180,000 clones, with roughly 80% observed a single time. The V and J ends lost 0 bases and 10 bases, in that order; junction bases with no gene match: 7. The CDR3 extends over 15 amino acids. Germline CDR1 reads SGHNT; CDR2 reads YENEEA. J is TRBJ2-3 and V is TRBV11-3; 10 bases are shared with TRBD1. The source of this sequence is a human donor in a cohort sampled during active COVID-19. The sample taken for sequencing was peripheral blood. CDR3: CASSLEPGQGSSQYF. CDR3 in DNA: TGTGCCAGCAGCTTAGAACCGGGACAGGGGAGTTCGCAGTATTTT. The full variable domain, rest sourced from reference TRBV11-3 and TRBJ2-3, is EAGVVQSPRYKIIEKKQPVAFWCNPISGHNTLYWYLQNLGQGPELLIRYENEEAVDDSQLPKDRFSAERLKGVDSTLKIQPAELGDSAVYLCASSLEPGQGSSQYFGPGTRLTVL.